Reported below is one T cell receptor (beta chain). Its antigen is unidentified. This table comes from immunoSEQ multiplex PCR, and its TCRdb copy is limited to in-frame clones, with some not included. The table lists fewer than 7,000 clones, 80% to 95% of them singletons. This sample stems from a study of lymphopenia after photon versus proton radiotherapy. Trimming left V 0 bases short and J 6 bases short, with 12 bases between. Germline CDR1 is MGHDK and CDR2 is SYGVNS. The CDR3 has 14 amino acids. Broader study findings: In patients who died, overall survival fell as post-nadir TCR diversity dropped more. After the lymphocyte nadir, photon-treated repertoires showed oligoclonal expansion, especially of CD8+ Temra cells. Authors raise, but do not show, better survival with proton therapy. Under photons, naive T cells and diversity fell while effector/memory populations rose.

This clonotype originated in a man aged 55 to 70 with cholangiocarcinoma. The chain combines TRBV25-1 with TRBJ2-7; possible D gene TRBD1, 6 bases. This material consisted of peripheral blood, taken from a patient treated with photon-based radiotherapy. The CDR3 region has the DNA TGTGCCAGCAGTGAATATAACAGGGTAGGCGAGCAGTACTTC. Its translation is CASSEYNRVGEQYF.